Sequencing of this T cell receptor (beta chain) was carried out in a study of shared clonotypes between healthy human individuals. Of note for this clone: Its antigen is currently unknown.

Sequencing was performed with immunoSEQ multiplex PCR; in TCRdb, only in-frame clones are kept and a portion is missing. Altogether 950,000 to 1,100,000 clones are present, around 76% being singletons, with the ten largest covering around 1.5%. Study-level findings and limits: What limited the represented genetic and exposure-history diversity was the small number of donors.

The TCR sequence derives from a man aged 18-30 years in good health. Specimen: memory CD4+ T cells sorted from blood. Subset: CD45RA-negative fraction.

CDR3 region: CASSLISGGRSTGELFF. The CDR3 DNA reads TGTGCCAGCAGCTTAATATCGGGCGGGAGAAGCACCGGGGAGCTGTTTTTT. This chain joins TRBV7-2 and TRBJ2-2; 7 nucleotides match TRBD2. Trimming at V came to 2 bases and at J to 4 bases, leaving 10 bases not matched to a gene. In germline, CDR1 is SGHTA, CDR2 FQGNSA. This CDR3 region has 17 residues.